The entry below describes one TCR beta chain. Its antigen is currently unknown. An amount of RNA that ranged from roughly 0.5 to 1 ug was reverse transcribed with random hexamers. The immunoSEQ assay covered 54 Vbeta and 13 Jbeta segments for CDR3. TCRdb called the immunoSEQ multiplex PCR reads again in MiXCR, with one record for every CDR3 protein. The sample includes tens of thousands of distinct CDR3 sequences, approximately 95% of them seen just once. This specimen comes from a study of CD8 T cells in Susac syndrome. Study-wide findings and caveats: Total CD8+ repertoires held sixteen Susac-specific public clones, while CD8+ TEMRA repertoires held 5 or 6.

The length of the CDR3 is 16 residues. V shed 1 base and J 4 bases; nucleotides not matched to a gene: 4. Germline CDR1 KGHDR, CDR2 SFDVKD. V is TRBV24-1 and J is TRBJ2-3, with TRBD2 matching over 10 bases. This TCR was recovered from a human donor with Susac syndrome. The sequencing input was CD8+ T cells from PBMCs. Here the CDR3 reads CATSDFPSGGADTQYF. CDR3 bases: TGTGCCACCAGTGATTTTCCTAGCGGGGGAGCAGATACGCAGTATTTT.